These 8 T cell receptor beta chains share one sample of origin, sequenced in a study of blood T cells in healthy people across ages. Through a sample-barcoded 5' primer and a J-beta primer mix, a second PCR was run for roughly 7 to 12 cycles. TCRdb independently ran MiXCR on the 5' RACE reads; one entry per CDR3 protein. The sample holds roughly 800,000 distinct CDR3 sequences; 55% to 70% are singletons and the top ten take around 22%. Sequenced input: blood. These receptors were taken from a young man in good health.

The J gene is TRBJ1-2, the V gene TRBV27; weak D call: TRBD1 (6 bases). Germline CDR1 is MNHEY and CDR2 is SMNVEV (reference sequence). The CDR3 is made up of 16 amino acids. V dropped 6 bases and J dropped 0 bases, with 17 bases sitting between them. CDR3 amino acids: CASRKRTATPNYGYTF. CDR3 nucleotides: TGTGCCAGCAGAAAAAGGACAGCTACCCCTAACTATGGCTACACCTTC.

The chain couples TRBV5-5 to TRBJ2-1; D is possibly TRBD1 or TRBD2 (6 bases each). Between the trimmed V and J ends, which lost 2 bases and 6 bases, there was a span of 18 bases. The CDR3 has 16 residues. Germline CDR1 SGHKS, CDR2 YYEKEE (reference sequence). CDR3 bases: TGTGCCAGCAGCTTTGGAGGGGGTTTAGGCATCAATGAGCAGTTCTTC. Residues: CASSFGGGLGINEQFF.

The chain is built from TRBV7-2 and TRBJ2-5; no clear D. The germline gives CDR1 SGHTA, CDR2 FQGNSA. With 1 base removed from V and 5 bases from J, the gap between germline ends came to 14 bases. The CDR3 is 15 residues long. The CDR3 reads CASSLEFSWPETQYF. The CDR3 DNA follows: TGTGCCAGCAGCTTAGAGTTTAGCTGGCCTGAGACCCAGTACTTC.

The V gene is TRBV7-8, the J gene TRBJ2-5; D might be TRBD1 (6 bases). V was pared by 3 bases and J by 11 bases, with 19 bases between. CDR1 is SGHVS, CDR2 FQNEAQ, per germline. The CDR3 covers 14 residues. This CDR3 reads CASSFLSVGGEQYF. CDR3 sequence (DNA): TGTGCCAGCAGCTTTCTATCGGTAGGGGGTGAGCAGTACTTC.

Only one count was recorded for this clonotype. The chain has TRBV20-1 and TRBJ2-4, with D possibly matching TRBD1 (5 bases). The J call is doubtful: the DNA matches TRBJ2-7 better. This CDR3 has 14 residues. CDR1 is DFQATT, CDR2 SNEGSKA, per germline (reference sequence). The CDR3, as DNA: TGCAGTGCTAGAGCGGGCAGGGTAGCAGCCGAGCAGTACTTC. It is translated as CSARAGRVAAEQYF.

The genes are TRBV20-1 and TRBJ2-3; D ambiguous. Germline V gene data show CDR1 as DFQATT and CDR2 as SNEGSKA (reference sequence). Trimming took off 2 bases at V and 3 bases at J, with 12 bases between the two ends. CDR3 length: 14 residues. As DNA, the CDR3 is TGCAGTGCTAGAATTAGGGTAACTACAGATACGCAGTATTTT. It translates to CSARIRVTTDTQYF.

This clonotype was found a few times. This chain connects TRBV12-3 or TRBV12-4 to TRBJ2-7, with TRBD1 matching 9 bases. With V trimmed by 4 bases and J by 5 bases, 9 bases remained unmatched. The CDR3 is made up of 15 amino acids. The CDR3 DNA follows: TGTGCCAGCAGTTCCCCAGGGACAGGGCCCCACGAGCAGTACTTC. Protein sequence: CASSSPGTGPHEQYF.

This clonotype came up once. The rearrangement links TRBV28 to TRBJ2-7; D call uncertain. The germline gives CDR1 MDHEN, CDR2 SYDVKM. V lost 2 bases, J lost 0 bases, and 14 bases lay in between. This CDR3 contains 16 residues. CDR3 residues: CASSLMNFRTSYEQYF. The CDR3 DNA follows: TGTGCCAGCAGTTTAATGAATTTCCGGACCTCCTACGAGCAGTACTTC.